Below, 22 T cell receptor beta chains from the same sample are listed, as sequenced in a study of neurological immune-mediated disorders. Using its own MiXCR run on the 5' RACE reads, TCRdb lists one record per CDR3 protein. In the table there are approximately 59,000 distinct CDR3 sequences, over 4% of which are singletons. The sample was PBMCs. The receptor source for this set is a human donor with multiple sclerosis. The donor label of this sample is uncertain.

The sample holds many counts of this clonotype. V gene TRBV5-1 combines with J gene TRBJ2-2; D is undetermined. The CDR3 extends over 14 amino acids. V lost 0 bases to trimming and J lost 2 bases, with 5 bases between them. The germline V gene has CDR1 SGHRS and CDR2 YFSETQ. The DNA of the CDR3 is TGCGCCAGCAGCTTGGGGACCAACACCGGGGAGCTGTTTTTT. It encodes CASSLGTNTGELFF.

With respect to this clonotype: With a much larger clone just one base away, this may be a read error. The CDR3 DNA is TGCACCAGCAGCTTGGGGCAGGGGGTTCAACCCCTCCACTTT. As protein: CTSSLGQGVQPLHF. V and J are TRBV5-1 and TRBJ1-6; 7 positions agree with TRBD1. This CDR3 contains 14 residues. The germline V gene has CDR1 SGHRS and CDR2 YFSETQ.

In its sample, this clonotype was seen many times. The genes are TRBV20-1 and TRBJ2-3, with D possibly being TRBD2 (5 bases). This CDR3 contains 13 residues. Trimming removed 3 bases from V and 6 bases from J, with 13 bases in between. Germline assignment: CDR1 DFQATT and CDR2 SNEGSKA (reference sequence). CDR3 protein: CSASMGVRDTQYF. CDR3 coding DNA: TGCAGTGCTAGCATGGGAGTCAGGGATACGCAGTATTTT.

This clonotype was seen at least ten times. The V gene is TRBV5-1, the J gene TRBJ1-5; D not resolved. Deletions cut 4 bases from V and 4 bases from J, with 12 bases between. The germline CDR1 and CDR2 sequences are SGHRS and YFSETQ. The CDR3 extends over 14 amino acids. For the CDR3, the DNA is TGCGCCAGCAGCCCCAGTGGTACTAATCAGCCCCAGCATTTT. The encoded protein is CASSPSGTNQPQHF.

This clonotype was picked up many times. V and J are TRBV5-1 and TRBJ1-1, with D perhaps TRBD1 (6 bases). Germline V gene lookup returns CDR1 SGHRS and CDR2 YFSETQ. The CDR3 has 13 amino acids. V lost 4 bases and J 11 bases, leaving 18 bases between the germline ends. The CDR3 sequence is CASSPPRQGYAFF. The CDR3 bases are TGCGCCAGCAGCCCTCCAAGGCAGGGGTACGCTTTCTTT.

The genes are TRBV12-3 or TRBV12-4 and TRBJ2-4, with TRBD1 identical over 10 bases. The CDR3 consists of 14 residues. Trimming took 5 bases from V and 9 from J; bases not matched to a gene: 7. The CDR3 sequence is CASSTGTGEIIQYF. For the CDR3, the DNA is TGTGCCAGCAGTACCGGGACAGGGGAGATCATTCAGTACTTC.

As for this clonotype: A read error may explain this, as a much larger clone is one base away. The gene calls are TRBV2 and TRBJ1-5; D gene unclear. Germline V CDR1 and CDR2: SNHLY, FYNNEI. This CDR3 comprises 13 residues. The CDR3 DNA reads TGTGTCAGCAGTGCAAAGGACGGTCTACCCCAGCATTTT. Protein: CVSSAKDGLPQHF.

Ten or more counts support this clonotype. The chain couples TRBV2 to TRBJ2-5, with 15 bases lining up with TRBD2. This CDR3 spans 16 amino acids. V trimming: 5 bases; J trimming: 2 bases; junction bases outside the gene matches: 3. Germline CDR1 SNHLY, CDR2 FYNNEI. The CDR3 DNA is TGTGCCAGCAGTTGGACTAGCGGGGGGGAACAAGAGACCCAGTACTTC. Protein sequence: CASSWTSGGEQETQYF.

This clonotype occurred many times. The chain employs TRBV7-8 and TRBJ2-7; D is ambiguous. The CDR3 totals 14 residues. Trimming removed 1 base from V and 3 bases from J, with 10 bases in between. Germline CDR1 SGHVS, CDR2 FQNEAQ. Here the CDR3 reads CASSLDQAYYEQYF. The CDR3 DNA is TGTGCCAGCAGCTTAGACCAGGCATACTACGAGCAGTACTTC.

This clonotype has at least ten counts. The genes are TRBV10-3 and TRBJ2-3; 8 nucleotides align to TRBD2. CDR1 ENHRY and CDR2 SYGVKD come from the germline V gene. The CDR3 contains 14 residues. V shed 7 bases and J 2 bases; nucleotides not matched to a gene: 5. DNA of the CDR3: TGTGCCATCAAGGCGGGGGGTCTCACAGATACGCAGTATTTT. Translating it yields CAIKAGGLTDTQYF.

This clonotype was recorded at least ten times. The CDR3 bases are TGCAGTGCTAGACAGTCAGGGGGGAACACTGAAGCTTTCTTT. Its translation: CSARQSGGNTEAFF. The chain recombines TRBV20-1 with TRBJ1-1, with TRBD1 matching 7 bases. The CDR3 extends over 14 amino acids. The germline V gene encodes CDR1 DFQATT and CDR2 SNEGSKA (reference sequence). V dropped 2 bases and J dropped 1; count of bases not matched to a gene: 4.

In its sample, this clonotype was seen many times. The J gene is TRBJ2-3, the V gene TRBV5-1, with D perhaps TRBD2 (5 bases). V shed 0 bases and J shed 4 bases, with 12 bases lying between them. This CDR3 comprises 15 residues. The V gene's germline CDR1 is SGHRS and CDR2 YFSETQ. The CDR3 loop reads CASSLGHGGADTQYF. DNA of the CDR3: TGCGCCAGCAGCTTGGGCCATGGAGGAGCAGATACGCAGTATTTT.

This chain's CDR3 is CASFLGGWDSPLHF. The CDR3 coding sequence is TGTGCCAGTTTCTTAGGGGGCTGGGATTCACCCCTCCACTTT. The V gene is TRBV6-1, the J gene TRBJ1-6; 7 bases align to TRBD1. V shed 9 bases and J 8 bases; nucleotides not matched to a gene: 10. This CDR3 region has 14 residues. Per germline, CDR1 MNHNS and CDR2 SASEGT.

This clonotype was seen repeatedly, ten times or more. The J gene is TRBJ2-7, the V gene TRBV7-9; D may be TRBD2 (5 bases). Germline V CDR1 and CDR2: SEHNR, FQNEAQ (reference sequence). The CDR3 covers 12 residues. V gave up 8 bases and J gave up 6 bases, with 14 bases separating them. DNA of the CDR3: TGTGCCAGCTCACGGGATATGGGCGAGCAGTACTTC. Amino acids: CASSRDMGEQYF.

This clonotype was picked up many times. This chain joins TRBV10-3 and TRBJ2-1; 7 bases fit TRBD2. V lost 0 bases and J lost 6; bases outside the gene matches: 2. The CDR3 contains 14 residues. Germline V gives CDR1 ENHRY, CDR2 SYGVKD. Here the CDR3 reads CAISESRTSNEQFF. CDR3 coding DNA: TGTGCCATCAGTGAGTCGAGGACTAGCAATGAGCAGTTCTTC.

This clonotype showed up many times. CDR3 protein: CASSRRVNTEAFF. CDR3 in DNA: TGTGCCAGCAGCCGACGGGTGAACACTGAAGCTTTCTTT. This chain joins TRBV3-1 and TRBJ1-1; D not resolved. CDR3 length equals 13 residues. Trimming shortened V by 4 bases and J by 0 bases, and 6 bases separated the two germline ends. Germline assignment: CDR1 LGHDT and CDR2 YNNKEL (reference sequence).

This clonotype was observed at least ten times. The rearrangement joins TRBV5-5 to TRBJ2-1, with D hard to call. This CDR3 is built from 15 residues. Germline V lookup: CDR1 SGHKS, CDR2 YYEKEE (reference sequence). V lost 0 bases, J lost 0 bases, and 7 bases lay in between. CDR3 loop: CASSLELRSYNEQFF. As DNA, the CDR3 is TGTGCCAGCAGCTTGGAACTTCGCTCCTACAATGAGCAGTTCTTC.

This clonotype was counted at least ten times. The chain has TRBV5-1 and TRBJ2-7, with D uncertain. Looked up from germline, CDR1 is SGHRS and CDR2 is YFSETQ. Trimming left V 5 bases short and J 3 bases short, with 9 bases between. This CDR3 region has 12 residues. The CDR3 DNA reads as TGCGCCAGCAGTCGGACCCGCTACGAGCAGTACTTC. Amino acids: CASSRTRYEQYF.

This clonotype was recorded at least ten times. This chain joins TRBV6-1 and TRBJ1-2; a weak D match, TRBD1 (5 bases). The CDR3 consists of 13 residues. Looked up from germline, CDR1 is MNHNS and CDR2 is SASEGT. V was pared by 6 bases and J by 2 bases, with 10 bases between. DNA of the CDR3: TGTGCCAGCAGGGTGACAGAGAACTATGGCTACACCTTC. Residues: CASRVTENYGYTF.

This clonotype was seen at least ten times. The V and J genes are TRBV20-1 and TRBJ2-3; D is uncertain. The length of the CDR3 is 12 residues. V lost 3 bases to trimming and J lost 2 bases, with 6 bases between them. Looked up from germline, CDR1 is DFQATT and CDR2 is SNEGSKA (reference sequence). Here the CDR3 reads CSARDHTDTQYF. In DNA form, the CDR3 reads TGCAGTGCTAGGGACCACACAGATACGCAGTATTTT.

At least ten counts were recorded for this clonotype. The chain carries TRBV29-1 and TRBJ2-1; a weak D match, TRBD1 (6 bases). Germline V gene sequence: CDR1 SQVTM, CDR2 ANQGSEA. This CDR3 contains 14 residues. The V gene lost 7 bases and the J gene lost 4 bases, with 17 bases spanning the gap. The CDR3 sequence: CSGGGRGRYNEQFF. CDR3 DNA: TGCAGCGGAGGGGGTCGTGGAAGATACAATGAGCAGTTCTTC.

At least ten counts were recorded for this clonotype. The rearrangement links TRBV7-6 to TRBJ2-3; D is unclear. Germline V gives CDR1 SGHVS, CDR2 FNYEAQ. The CDR3 loop spans 15 amino acids. Trimming cost V 0 bases and J 0 bases, with 7 bases left between them. The chain's CDR3 is CASSLAPRSTDTQYF. The CDR3 region has the DNA TGTGCCAGCAGCTTAGCGCCCAGGAGCACAGATACGCAGTATTTT.